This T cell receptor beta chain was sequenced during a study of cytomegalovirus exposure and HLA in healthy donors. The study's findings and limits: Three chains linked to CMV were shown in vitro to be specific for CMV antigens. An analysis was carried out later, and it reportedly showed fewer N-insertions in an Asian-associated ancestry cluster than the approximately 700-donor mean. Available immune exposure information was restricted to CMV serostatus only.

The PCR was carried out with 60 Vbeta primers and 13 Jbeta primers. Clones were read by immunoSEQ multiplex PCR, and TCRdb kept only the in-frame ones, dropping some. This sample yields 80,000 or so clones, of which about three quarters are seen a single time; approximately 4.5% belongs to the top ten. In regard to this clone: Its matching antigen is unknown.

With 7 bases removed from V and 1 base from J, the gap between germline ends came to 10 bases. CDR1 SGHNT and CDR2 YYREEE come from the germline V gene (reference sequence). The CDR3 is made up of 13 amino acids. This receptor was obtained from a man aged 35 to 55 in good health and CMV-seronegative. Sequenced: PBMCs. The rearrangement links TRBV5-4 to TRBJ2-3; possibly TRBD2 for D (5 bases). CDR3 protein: CASGRTGTDTQYF. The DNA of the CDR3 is TGTGCCAGCGGGAGAACGGGCACAGATACGCAGTATTTT.